These T cell receptor beta chains were read from a single sample in a study of shared clonotypes between healthy human individuals. Here immunoSEQ multiplex PCR was the method, and the copy in TCRdb shows in-frame clones only, minus some. Of 2 million to 2.5 million clones listed, 85% to 95% are singletons. Sequencing was carried out using naive CD4+ T cells from PBMCs. Receptor source: a man younger than 35 in good health. Some clones in this sample may be carry-over from other donors' samples. Both conserved end residues are part of each CDR3. A D gene is named only where the DNA matches it firmly. Where a row states a size, it is once, few, many or the class of an expanded clone; other rows omit it.

j_gene	abundance	len	d_gene	v_gene	CDR3nt	CDR3aa
TRBJ2-5	-	11	-	TRBV10-2	TGCGCCACGAGGCATGAAGAGACCCAGTACTTC	CATRHEETQYF
TRBJ1-4	-	14	-	TRBV11-2	TGTGCCAGCAGCTATACCGGCGGTAATGAAAAACTGTTTTTT	CASSYTGGNEKLFF
TRBJ1-5	-	13	-	TRBV2	TGTGCCAGCCAGAACAGGATCAGGCAGCCCCAGCATTTT	CASQNRIRQPQHF
TRBJ2-1	-	14	-	TRBV19	TGTGCCAGTAGTATTGGCAGGGGGGGCTATGAGCAGTTCTTC	CASSIGRGGYEQFF
TRBJ2-7	-	13	-	TRBV30	TGTGCCTGGAGTGTGGGGTCCTTCGGCGAGCAGTACTTC	CAWSVGSFGEQYF
TRBJ2-2	-	14	TRBD2	TRBV5-1	TGCGCCAGCGGCGCGGGGGACCTAACCGGGGAGCTGTTTTTT	CASGAGDLTGELFF
TRBJ1-4	-	15	-	TRBV7-9	TGTGCCAGCAGCTATAACCCTGGAGCTAATGAAAAACTGTTTTTT	CASSYNPGANEKLFF
TRBJ1-1	few	15	-	TRBV6-1	TGTGCCAGCAGTGAAGCGTGGTGGGGGAGCGCTGAAGCTTTCTTT	CASSEAWWGSAEAFF
TRBJ2-2	-	15	TRBD1	TRBV6-1	TGTGCCAGCAGTCCTGGGACAGCCTCGGACGGGGAGCTGTTTTTT	CASSPGTASDGELFF
TRBJ2-1	-	15	TRBD2	TRBV5-1	TGCGCCAGCAGTCGGGGAGGGGTCCAGTTCAATGAGCAGTTCTTC	CASSRGGVQFNEQFF
TRBJ2-3	once	15	TRBD1	TRBV7-8	TGTGCCAGCAGCTTTGTGACAGGGCCTTCAGATACGCAGTATTTT	CASSFVTGPSDTQYF
TRBJ1-2	-	15	TRBD1	TRBV5-6	TGTGCCAGCACCTTGGCTGGACAGGGGGTTTTTGGCTACACCTTC	CASTLAGQGVFGYTF
TRBJ1-1	-	14	-	TRBV28	TGTGCCAGCAGAGGACAACAGGATATGACTGAAGCTTTCTTT	CASRGQQDMTEAFF
TRBJ2-3	-	13	-	TRBV2	TGTGCCAGCAGTGCCGGATATCGGGATACGCAGTATTTT	CASSAGYRDTQYF
TRBJ2-7	-	15	TRBD1	TRBV11-2	TGTGCCAGCAGCTTAGCATCAGACAGGGAAGACGAGCAGTACTTC	CASSLASDREDEQYF
TRBJ2-5	-	17	TRBD2	TRBV11-2	TGTGCCAGCAGCTTAGGGACTAGCGGGAGGATCCAAGAGACCCAGTACTTC	CASSLGTSGRIQETQYF
TRBJ1-3	-	15	TRBD1	TRBV15	TGTGCCACCAGCAAAGGGACAGTCTCTGGAAACACCATATATTTT	CATSKGTVSGNTIYF
TRBJ1-4	-	13	TRBD1	TRBV30	TGTGCCTGGAGAGGAGGGGGCGGTGAAAAACTGTTTTTT	CAWRGGGGEKLFF
TRBJ2-5	-	16	TRBD1	TRBV15	TGTGCCACCAGCAGAAACCCCCCGACAGGGGAAGAGACCCAGTACTTC	CATSRNPPTGEETQYF
TRBJ2-1	-	14	TRBD2	TRBV19	TGTGCCAGTACGGTAGGGACTAGCCGGTATGAGCAGTTCTTC	CASTVGTSRYEQFF
TRBJ1-1	-	14	-	TRBV7-2	TGTGCCAGCAGCCCACAGAGGGGGGACACTGAAGCTTTCTTT	CASSPQRGDTEAFF
TRBJ1-1	-	14	-	TRBV18	TGTGCCAGCTCACCCTTCAATTTGAACACTGAAGCTTTCTTT	CASSPFNLNTEAFF
TRBJ2-1	once	14	TRBD1	TRBV19	TGTGCCAGTAGTCTTGAGGACAGGATGAATGAGCAGTTCTTC	CASSLEDRMNEQFF
TRBJ2-3	-	16	-	TRBV5-1	TGCGCCAGCAGCTTGGTCGGCGGGACCCAAACAGATACGCAGTATTTT	CASSLVGGTQTDTQYF
TRBJ2-2	-	15	TRBD2	TRBV5-1	TGCGCCAGCAGCAACGGGAGGACGAACACCGGGGAGCTGTTTTTT	CASSNGRTNTGELFF
TRBJ2-3	-	16	-	TRBV11-3	TGTGCCAGCAGCCAACGCTTGACAGGCTACACAGATACGCAGTATTTT	CASSQRLTGYTDTQYF
TRBJ2-7	-	15	-	TRBV5-1	TGCGCCAGCAGCTTGGAACCCAGTGTCAGCTACGAGCAGTACTTC	CASSLEPSVSYEQYF
TRBJ1-5	-	13	-	TRBV2	TGTGCCAGCAGTGTCGAGGGGGTTCAGCCCCAGCATTTT	CASSVEGVQPQHF
TRBJ2-7	-	12	-	TRBV5-4	TGTGCCAGCAGCTTGAGGGGCTACGAGCAGTACTTC	CASSLRGYEQYF
TRBJ2-7	-	13	-	TRBV5-1	TGCGCCAGCAGCTTGGCGTCAGGCTACGAGCAGTACTTC	CASSLASGYEQYF
TRBJ2-3	-	15	-	TRBV10-2	TGCGCCAGCTCACCTCGGATACTTGTCACAGATACGCAGTATTTT	CASSPRILVTDTQYF
TRBJ2-5	-	14	TRBD1	TRBV7-9	TGTGCCAGCAGCTACCGCGACAGGGGCGAGACCCAGTACTTC	CASSYRDRGETQYF
TRBJ2-1	-	16	TRBD2	TRBV4-1	TGCGCCAGCAGCCAAGCTAGCGGGAGTGGAAACAATGAGCAGTTCTTC	CASSQASGSGNNEQFF
TRBJ1-4	-	17	TRBD1	TRBV9	TGTGCCAGCAGCGTAGCCTCATACCGGGACAGGGGTGAAAAACTGTTTTTT	CASSVASYRDRGEKLFF
TRBJ2-3	once	16	-	TRBV4-3	TGCGCCAGCAGCCTTGGAGCGGAGCCTAGCACAGATACGCAGTATTTT	CASSLGAEPSTDTQYF
TRBJ2-1	-	15	TRBD2	TRBV11-1	TGTGCCAGCAGCTCCCCTTCGGTAGCGGGAGGTGAGCAGTTCTTC	CASSSPSVAGGEQFF
TRBJ2-1	-	16	TRBD2	TRBV5-1	TGCGCCAGCAGCTCCATTCGGGAGGCCTCCTACAATGAGCAGTTCTTC	CASSSIREASYNEQFF
TRBJ1-3	-	12	-	TRBV29-1	TGCAGCGTTGAAGATCGAGGGGGGTCCATATATTTT	CSVEDRGGSIYF
TRBJ1-4	once	18	-	TRBV4-3	TGCGCCAGCAGCCAAGATGTTGTATCGAGTTTTGCAAATGAAAAACTGTTTTTT	CASSQDVVSSFANEKLFF
TRBJ2-3	-	14	TRBD1	TRBV6-4	TGTGCCAGCAGCGACAGGGGAGATGCAGATACGCAGTATTTT	CASSDRGDADTQYF
TRBJ1-2	-	15	-	TRBV6-4	TGTGCCAGCAGTGACTCTGGGGCAGGGAACTATGGCTACACCTTC	CASSDSGAGNYGYTF